The 6 T cell receptor beta chains reported below all come from one sample, sequenced in a study of blood T cell repertoires in COVID-19 (dated by TCRdb to about 2020). The library relied on the immunoSEQ multiplex PCR assay. Sourced from immuneACCESS, this table was stored by TCRdb with only in-frame sequences that have V and J called. A share of the clones is absent; for the studies checked, an unresolved V gene accounts for under half, and the remainder has no known explanation. The sample table records some 100,000 clones; roughly four fifths of these occur just once. The ten largest account for approximately 6.8% of the sample. Material for sequencing was peripheral blood. Receptor source: a man in his fifties or sixties with active or convalescent COVID-19.

This chain uses TRBV25-1 with TRBJ2-5; the D gene is possibly TRBD2 (7 bases). Trimming shortened V by 6 bases and J by 5 bases, and 16 bases separated the two germline ends. This CDR3 spans 14 amino acids. Germline loops: CDR1 MGHDK, CDR2 SYGVNS. In DNA form, the CDR3 reads TGTGCCAGCAGATTCGGGGGGCAGCTGGAGACCCAGTACTTC. Amino acid sequence: CASRFGGQLETQYF.

This clone was seen more than once but under ten times. The V and J genes are TRBV14 and TRBJ2-5, with D perhaps matching TRBD2 (5 bases). This CDR3 is built from 13 residues. CDR1 and CDR2 (germline): SGHDN, FVKESK. V shed 0 bases and J shed 11 bases, with 13 bases lying between them. CDR3 sequence reads: CASSQDSGIRQYF. As DNA, the CDR3 is TGTGCCAGCAGCCAAGATTCGGGAATCAGACAGTACTTC. Based on the CDR3 plus reference TRBV14 and TRBJ2-5, the full variable domain is EAGVTQFPSHSVIEKGQTVTLRCDPISGHDNLYWYRRVMGKEIKFLLHFVKESKQDESGMPNNRFLAERTGGTYSTLKVQPAELEDSGVYFCASSQDSGIRQYFGPGTRLLVL.

This chain links TRBV10-3 with TRBJ1-2; D perhaps matches TRBD1 (6 bases). Per germline, CDR1 ENHRY and CDR2 SYGVKD. This CDR3 is 15 amino acids long. Trimming shortened V by 3 bases and J by 3 bases, and 14 bases separated the two germline ends. The CDR3 DNA reads TGTGCCATCAGTGAAGGGGGGGGCGCAGACTATGGCTACACCTTC. Amino acids: CAISEGGGADYGYTF.

The chain couples TRBV18 to TRBJ2-2; a possible D gene is TRBD2 (6 bases). The CDR3 covers 13 residues. V dropped 4 bases and J dropped 3 bases, with 6 bases sitting between them. Germline V gene data show CDR1 as KGHSH and CDR2 as LQKENI. CDR3 in DNA: TGTGCCAGCTCACGGAGGGACACCGGGGAGCTGTTTTTT. Its protein product is CASSRRDTGELFF. The whole variable domain, remainder taken from reference TRBV18 and TRBJ2-2, is NAGVMQNPRHLVRRRGQEARLRCSPMKGHSHVYWYRQLPEEGLKFMVYLQKENIIDESGMPKERFSAEFPKEGPSILRIQQVVRGDSAAYFCASSRRDTGELFFGEGSRLTVL.

The chain has TRBV5-1 and TRBJ2-1; tentatively, D is TRBD1 (5 bases). CDR3 size: 14 residues. Germline CDR1 is SGHRS and CDR2 is YFSETQ. V lost 2 bases to trimming and J lost 4 bases, with 10 bases between them. CDR3 sequence (DNA): TGCGCCAGCAGCTTCAGGGCAGGTTACAATGAGCAGTTCTTC. Its protein is CASSFRAGYNEQFF.

The sample holds one count of this clone. The chain joins TRBV19 to TRBJ2-3; 12 bases align to TRBD2. V lost 3 bases and J lost 5; bases outside the gene matches: 3. The CDR3 spans 15 residues. The germline V gene encodes CDR1 LNHDA and CDR2 SQIVND (reference sequence). CDR3 nucleotides: TGTGCCAGTAGTATTCTAGCGGGGGGGCGAGATACGCAGTATTTT. Its translation: CASSILAGGRDTQYF.